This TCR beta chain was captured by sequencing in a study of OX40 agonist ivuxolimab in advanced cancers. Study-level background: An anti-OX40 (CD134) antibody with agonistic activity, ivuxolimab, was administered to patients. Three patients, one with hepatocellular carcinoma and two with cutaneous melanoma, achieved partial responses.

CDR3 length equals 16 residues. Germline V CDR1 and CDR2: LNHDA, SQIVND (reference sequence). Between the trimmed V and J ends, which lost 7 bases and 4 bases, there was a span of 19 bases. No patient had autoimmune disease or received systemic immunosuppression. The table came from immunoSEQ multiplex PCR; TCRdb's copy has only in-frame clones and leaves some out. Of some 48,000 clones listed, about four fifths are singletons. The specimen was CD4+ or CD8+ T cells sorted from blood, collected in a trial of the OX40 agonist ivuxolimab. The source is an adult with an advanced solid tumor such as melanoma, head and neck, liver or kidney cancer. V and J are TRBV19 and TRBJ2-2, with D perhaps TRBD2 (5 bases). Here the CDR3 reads CASTNPRGWGTGELFF. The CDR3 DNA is TGTGCCAGTACCAACCCGCGCGGGTGGGGCACCGGGGAGCTGTTTTTT. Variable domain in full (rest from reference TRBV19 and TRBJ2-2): DGGITQSPKYLFRKEGQNVTLSCEQNLNHDAMYWYRQDPGQGLRLIYYSQIVNDFQKGDIAEGYSVSREKKESFPLTVTSAQKNPTAFYLCASTNPRGWGTGELFFGEGSRLTVL.